This paragraph reports one T cell receptor beta chain. Its antigen is unknown. This entry belongs to a study of graft-versus-host responses after intestinal transplantation. Study-wide context: For about three years after anti-thymocyte globulin induction, all recipients took tacrolimus and steroids.

Produced via immunoSEQ multiplex PCR; TCRdb's table is partial and in-frame only. The table lists fewer than 110,000 clones, roughly 93% of them singletons. Study-wide findings and caveats: Across patients carrying graft-donor T cell macrochimerism, allografts held high graft-versus-host to host-versus-graft clonal ratios. The highest levels of circulating GvH clones went along with early declines in HvG clones after transplant. Among recipient marrow samples, GvH clones were found; some appeared first in ileum or blood.

Trimming stripped 8 bases from V and 6 bases from J, with 11 bases between. Germline values: CDR1 SGHAT, CDR2 FQNNGV. The CDR3 consists of 12 residues. The chain joins TRBV11-2 to TRBJ2-1, with TRBD1 as a possible D gene (5 bases). The TCR was taken from a human donor who received an intestinal transplant. The material sequenced was unstimulated CD8+ T cells sorted from spleen or lymph node cells, taken before intestinal transplant. The DNA of the CDR3 is TGTGCCAGCGTCCTGGGGCCCAATGAGCAGTTCTTC. Protein: CASVLGPNEQFF.